The 25 T cell receptor beta chains reported below all come from one sample, sequenced in a study of blood T cell repertoires in COVID-19. Clones were sequenced by immunoSEQ multiplex PCR, and TCRdb holds only the in-frame ones, with some missing. The sample holds approximately 220,000 clones, approximately 87% seen once. Sequencing used peripheral blood. The origin of the receptors is a man aged 60-69 years who had recovered from COVID-19.

The chain uses TRBV3-1 (or the pseudogene TRBV3-2) and TRBJ1-2; 8 bases agree with TRBD1. The CDR3 is made up of 14 amino acids. Germline CDR1 reads LGHDT; CDR2 reads YNNKEL (reference sequence). Trimming took 4 bases from V and 3 from J; bases not matched to a gene: 4. The CDR3 region is CASSPRDRHYGYTF. The CDR3 DNA reads as TGTGCCAGCAGCCCCCGGGACAGGCACTATGGCTACACCTTC.

The chain carries TRBV6-1 and TRBJ1-5, with D uncertain. V was shortened by 5 bases and J by 8 bases, with 19 bases between the two germline ends. This CDR3 region has 15 residues. The germline gives CDR1 MNHNS, CDR2 SASEGT. The CDR3 protein is CASSSQGWEEKPQHF. In DNA form, the CDR3 reads TGTGCCAGCAGTTCCCAAGGTTGGGAGGAAAAGCCCCAGCATTTT.

The rearrangement links TRBV2 to TRBJ2-1; D perhaps matches TRBD2 (6 bases). The CDR3 runs 16 residues. Trimming removed 5 bases at V and 0 bases at J, with 14 bases between. The germline V gene encodes CDR1 SNHLY and CDR2 FYNNEI. The CDR3 protein is CASSRGAGFSYNEQFF. The CDR3 DNA reads TGTGCCAGCAGTCGGGGAGCGGGCTTCTCCTACAATGAGCAGTTCTTC.

This clone was counted a single time. The V and J genes are TRBV6-2 or TRBV6-3 and TRBJ1-1; 7 nucleotides line up with TRBD1. V trimming: 2 bases; J trimming: 5 bases; junction bases outside the gene matches: 8. Germline V gene sequence: CDR1 MNHEY, CDR2 SVGEGT. This CDR3 has 15 residues. The CDR3 reads CASSYRQGGRTEAFF. CDR3 nucleotide sequence: TGTGCCAGCAGTTACCGACAGGGCGGTAGAACTGAAGCTTTCTTT.

This chain connects TRBV2 to TRBJ2-1; 14 bases match TRBD2. Per germline, CDR1 SNHLY and CDR2 FYNNEI. The J segment lost 6 bases and the V segment lost 6 bases, leaving 4 bases of the junction unmatched. The CDR3 extends over 15 amino acids. CDR3 nucleotides: TGTGCCAGCAGGGGACTAGCGGGAGTCCCCAATGAGCAGTTCTTC. It encodes CASRGLAGVPNEQFF.

The chain links TRBV7-7 to TRBJ2-3, with D maybe TRBD1 (6 bases). Trimming took 2 bases from V and 5 from J, leaving 14 bases between them. The CDR3 has 15 amino acids. CDR1 is SSHAT and CDR2 is FNYEAQ in the germline V gene (reference sequence). The CDR3 DNA reads as TGTGCCAGCAGCTTATTTCAGGGGCCCAAAGATACGCAGTATTTT. Its protein product is CASSLFQGPKDTQYF. Full variable domain (outside the CDR3, taken from reference TRBV7-7 and TRBJ2-3): GAGVSQSPRYKVTKRGQDVTLRCDPISSHATLYWYQQALGQGPEFLTYFNYEAQPDKSGLPSDRFSAERPEGSISTLTIQRTEQRDSAMYRCASSLFQGPKDTQYFGPGTRLTVL.

This chain connects TRBV2 to TRBJ2-6, with D perhaps matching TRBD1 (6 bases). The CDR3 is 17 amino acids. The V gene's germline CDR1 is SNHLY and CDR2 FYNNEI. Trimming took 5 bases from V and 0 from J, leaving 14 bases between them. CDR3 bases: TGTGCCAGCAGTACTAGGACAGCTCTCTCTGGGGCCAACGTCCTGACTTTC. This encodes CASSTRTALSGANVLTF. Based on the CDR3 plus reference TRBV2 and TRBJ2-6, the full variable domain is EPEVTQTPSHQVTQMGQEVILRCVPISNHLYFYWYRQILGQKVEFLVSFYNNEISEKSEIFDDQFSVERPDGSNFTLKIRSTKLEDSAMYFCASSTRTALSGANVLTFGAGSRLTVL.

The chain is built from TRBV28 and TRBJ1-2; TRBD1 is a possible D gene (6 bases). This CDR3 comprises 16 residues. The germline gives CDR1 MDHEN, CDR2 SYDVKM. Trimming stripped 6 bases from V and 0 bases from J, with 17 bases between. The CDR3 is CASRRGGPGANYGYTF. CDR3 nucleotides: TGTGCCAGCAGGCGTGGGGGCCCAGGAGCTAACTATGGCTACACCTTC.

CDR3 coding DNA: TGTGCCAGCACCTCGGGGTCGACCTACGAGCAGTACTTC. Its translation: CASTSGSTYEQYF. The chain employs TRBV6-5 and TRBJ2-7; tentative D call: TRBD2 (5 bases). The CDR3 contains 13 residues. The germline gives CDR1 MNHEY, CDR2 SVGAGI. Trimming stripped 7 bases from V and 2 bases from J, with 12 bases between.

The chain has TRBV29-1 and TRBJ2-1, with D unclear. The germline CDR1 and CDR2 sequences are SQVTM and ANQGSEA. The CDR3 contains 10 residues. The DNA for the CDR3 is TGCAGTGCCGGTAAAAATGAGCAGTTCTTC. It specifies CSAGKNEQFF.

This chain connects TRBV19 to TRBJ2-5; 7 bases are shared with TRBD1. Per the germline V gene, CDR1 is LNHDA and CDR2 is SQIVND (reference sequence). This CDR3 has 13 residues. V lost 6 bases and J lost 5; bases outside the gene matches: 6. The CDR3 protein is CASRRGQGETQYF. The CDR3 coding sequence is TGTGCCAGTAGGAGGGGGCAAGGGGAGACCCAGTACTTC.

The chain uses TRBV7-2 and TRBJ2-2, with a tentative D call TRBD2 (6 bases). The CDR3 covers 14 residues. V lost 2 bases, J lost 6 bases, and 10 bases lay in between. CDR1 and CDR2 from the germline V gene are SGHTA and FQGNSA. The CDR3 sequence: CASSLNTGAGELFF. DNA of the CDR3: TGTGCCAGCAGCTTAAATACGGGGGCCGGGGAGCTGTTTTTT.

This chain joins TRBV5-1 and TRBJ2-5, with D tentatively TRBD1 (6 bases). Per the germline V gene, CDR1 is SGHRS and CDR2 is YFSETQ. Trimming left V 4 bases short and J 5 bases short, with 18 bases between. The CDR3 length is 15 residues. CDR3: CASSPGSGAFETQYF. In DNA, the CDR3 is TGCGCCAGCAGCCCTGGGTCAGGGGCGTTTGAGACCCAGTACTTC.

This chain uses TRBV7-2 with TRBJ2-7; TRBD1 is a possible D gene (6 bases). The CDR3 runs to 14 residues. V was clipped by 0 bases and J by 2 bases, with 8 bases between them. CDR1 and CDR2 (germline): SGHTA, FQGNSA. The CDR3 sequence: CASSLARQAYEQYF. The DNA of the CDR3 is TGTGCCAGCAGCTTAGCGAGACAGGCCTACGAGCAGTACTTC.

This chain links TRBV5-6 with TRBJ1-4; TRBD1 matches at 9 bases. Trimming cost V 3 bases and J 8 bases; bases outside gene matches: 8. Germline V CDR1 and CDR2: SGHDT, YYEEEE. This CDR3 has 15 amino acids. The CDR3 coding sequence is TGTGCCAGCAGCTCAGCCACAGGGGGCGGAGAAAAACTGTTTTTT. Protein: CASSSATGGGEKLFF. The full variable domain, in which reference TRBV5-6 and TRBJ1-4 provide the parts outside the CDR3, is DAGVTQSPTHLIKTRGQQVTLRCSPKSGHDTVSWYQQALGQGPQFIFQYYEEEERQRGNFPDRFSGHQFPNYSSELNVNALLLGDSALYLCASSSATGGGEKLFFGSGTQLSVL.

This clone was seen repeatedly, ten times or more. The chain employs TRBV30 and TRBJ1-6, with D unresolved. Germline V lookup: CDR1 GTSNPN, CDR2 SVGIG (reference sequence). With 4 bases removed from V and 0 bases from J, the gap between germline ends came to 16 bases. The CDR3 extends over 17 amino acids. CDR3 bases: TGTGCCTGGACGGGAGGAGCGAGGAACTCCTATAATTCACCCCTCCACTTT. Translated: CAWTGGARNSYNSPLHF.

J is TRBJ1-2 and V is TRBV19; unclear D gene. Trimming left V 2 bases short and J 4 bases short, with 5 bases between. This CDR3 has 12 amino acids. Germline-derived CDR1 and CDR2 are LNHDA and SQIVND (reference sequence). CDR3 sequence reads: CASSIPVYGYTF. CDR3 in DNA: TGTGCCAGTAGTATACCAGTCTATGGCTACACCTTC.

The rearrangement uses TRBV6-5 and TRBJ1-2; 9 positions agree with TRBD1. The CDR3 extends over 15 amino acids. Losses at the gene ends were 8 bases for V and 4 bases for J; bases not matched to a gene: 11. Germline V lookup: CDR1 MNHEY, CDR2 SVGAGI. The CDR3 sequence: CASLTGGAPGYGYTF. The CDR3 nucleotides read TGTGCCAGCCTTACAGGGGGCGCGCCCGGCTATGGCTACACCTTC.

This clone is a singleton in its sample. This may come from a read error, since a much larger clone is one base off. The chain couples TRBV19 to TRBJ2-7; TRBD2 is a possible D gene (5 bases). The germline V gene has CDR1 LNHDA and CDR2 SQIVND (reference sequence). Deletions cut 7 bases from V and 7 bases from J, with 23 bases between. CDR3 size: 15 residues. CDR3 amino acids: CASNEAGSTRGEQYF. For the CDR3, the DNA is TGTGCCAGTAATGAAGCCGGGTCAACCCGGGGAGAGCAGTACTTC.

The chain couples TRBV7-2 to TRBJ1-2; 9 positions match TRBD1. Germline V gives CDR1 SGHTA, CDR2 FQGNSA. The CDR3 totals 17 residues. V lost 5 bases and J lost 2; bases outside the gene matches: 12. The CDR3 DNA is TGTGCCAGCAGCGGTGGGGGTTGGGACAGGGTAAACTATGGCTACACCTTC. It yields the protein CASSGGGWDRVNYGYTF.

This clone was recorded only once. V is TRBV11-1 and J is TRBJ2-7; D ambiguous. The CDR3 runs 9 residues. The germline V gene encodes CDR1 SGHAT and CDR2 FQDESV (reference sequence). Trimming removed 9 bases from V and 7 bases from J, with 7 bases in between. The CDR3, as DNA: TGTGCCAGATCGAGGGAGCAGTACTTC. Translating it yields CARSREQYF.

V gene TRBV29-1 combines with J gene TRBJ2-7; D gene uncertain. CDR1 is SQVTM and CDR2 is ANQGSEA in the germline V gene. The CDR3 loop spans 11 amino acids. The ends were cut back, 4 bases at V and 2 bases at J, with 6 bases in the middle. The CDR3 region is CSVGATYEQYF. The CDR3 bases are TGCAGCGTTGGGGCCACCTACGAGCAGTACTTC.

By sample share, this clone is medium-sized. V gene TRBV19 combines with J gene TRBJ2-5; the match to TRBD1 covers 10 bases. V gave up 6 bases and J gave up 4 bases; unmatched junction bases: 5. The V gene's germline CDR1 is LNHDA and CDR2 SQIVND (reference sequence). The CDR3 runs to 14 residues. The CDR3: CASRATGGAETQYF. The CDR3 DNA reads TGTGCCAGTAGAGCGACAGGGGGCGCAGAGACCCAGTACTTC.

This chain joins TRBV28 and TRBJ1-2; 9 nucleotides align to TRBD1. J lost 4 bases, V lost 5 bases, and 5 bases had no gene match. Germline CDR1 reads MDHEN; CDR2 reads SYDVKM. The CDR3 is 14 residues long. In DNA, the CDR3 is TGTGCCAGCAGTCGCGGGGGACAGGGCTATGGCTACACCTTC. It specifies CASSRGGQGYGYTF.

J is TRBJ1-1 and V is TRBV18; D is possibly TRBD1 (6 bases). This CDR3 has 13 amino acids. V was trimmed by 6 bases and J by 5 bases, leaving 13 bases between them. Germline CDR1 is KGHSH and CDR2 is LQKENI. The CDR3 loop is CASSEDRVTEAFF. In DNA form, the CDR3 reads TGTGCCAGCTCGGAGGACAGAGTAACTGAAGCTTTCTTT.